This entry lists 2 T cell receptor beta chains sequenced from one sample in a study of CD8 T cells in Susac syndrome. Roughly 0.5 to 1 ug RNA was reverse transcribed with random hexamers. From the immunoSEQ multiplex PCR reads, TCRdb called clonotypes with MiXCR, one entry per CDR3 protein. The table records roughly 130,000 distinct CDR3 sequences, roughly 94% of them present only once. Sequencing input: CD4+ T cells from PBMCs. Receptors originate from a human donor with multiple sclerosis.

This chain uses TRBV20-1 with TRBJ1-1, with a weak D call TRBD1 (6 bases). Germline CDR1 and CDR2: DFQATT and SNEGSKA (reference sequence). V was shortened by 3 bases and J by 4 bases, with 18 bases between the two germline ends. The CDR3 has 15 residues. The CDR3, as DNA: TGCAGTGCTAGGGATCTCGGACAGAGGGTCACTGAAGCTTTCTTT. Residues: CSARDLGQRVTEAFF.

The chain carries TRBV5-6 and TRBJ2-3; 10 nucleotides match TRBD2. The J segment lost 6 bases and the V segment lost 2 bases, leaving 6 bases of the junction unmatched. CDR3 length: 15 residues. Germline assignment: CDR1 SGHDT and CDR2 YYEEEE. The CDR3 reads CASSFVAGGWDTQYF. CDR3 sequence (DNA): TGTGCCAGCAGCTTTGTAGCGGGAGGATGGGATACGCAGTATTTT.